The clone carrying this TCR beta chain has a single count. Germline CDR1 and CDR2: SEHNR and FQNEAQ (reference sequence). The CDR3 contains 16 residues. V was clipped by 5 bases and J by 1 base; unmatched bases: 8. These data belong to a study of T cell responses to AZD1222 COVID-19 vaccine. The data were produced by immunoSEQ multiplex PCR, yet TCRdb's version contains in-frame clones alone and is incomplete. The sample records about 260,000 clones, about 92% being singletons. The receptor was derived from an adult in good health. This sequence joins TRBV7-9 and TRBJ1-1; 9 bases match TRBD1. The specimen comprised peripheral blood, sampled on day 0 of AZD1222 vaccination. The CDR3 bases are TGTGCCAGCAGCGATACGGGACAGGGTTCGAACACTGAAGCTTTCTTT. Its protein product is CASSDTGQGSNTEAFF.